This T cell receptor (beta chain) was captured in a study of cytomegalovirus exposure and HLA in healthy donors. Points from the study as a whole: Rare TCR sequences predominated, though certain public TCRs were found in many donors. Indistinguishability led to the exclusion of some V segments, TRBV6-2 and TRBV6-3 included. Evidence from a later analysis indicated that most CMV-associated TCR beta chains looked HLA-restricted. What TCR beta sequences reportedly achieved was accurate prediction of HLA-A and HLA-B alleles in most subjects.

For this clone: The target antigen is unknown.

V shed 8 bases and J shed 4 bases, with 9 bases lying between them. CDR1 is MNHEY, CDR2 SMNVEV, per germline (reference sequence). CDR3 length: 12 residues. A multiplex PCR was run with 60 Vbeta primers and 13 Jbeta primers. Assay: immunoSEQ multiplex PCR; the TCRdb copy retains only in-frame clones and omits some. The sample shows about 150,000 clones, around 75% of them seen only once. The sample consisted of PBMCs. The rearrangement uses TRBV27 and TRBJ2-1; no reliable D call. The receptor was isolated from a young man in good health and CMV-seronegative. The CDR3 nucleotides are TGTGCCAGCGGCCTAGTGTACAATGAGCAGTTCTTC. Its protein is CASGLVYNEQFF.